The rows below give T cell receptor beta chains drawn from one sample of a study of blood T cell repertoires in COVID-19. The method was immunoSEQ multiplex PCR; TCRdb's version includes in-frame clones alone and lacks a portion of them. The data contain 75,000 to 95,000 clones, roughly 85% of them singletons. The sample consisted of peripheral blood. All receptors derive from a woman in her sixties or seventies with COVID-19, enrolled during active disease. CDR3s include the opening cysteine and the closing phenylalanine or tryptophan. The D gene is left open where the match is weak. For some rows the clone size is stated as once, few or many, or as a class when expanded; others skip it.

clone_size	d_call	cdr3_length	j_call	v_call	cdr3_nt	cdr3_aa
.	.	15	TRBJ1-2	TRBV11-1	TGTGCCAGCAGCTTAGAACACAGGATTAACTATGGCTACACCTTC	CASSLEHRINYGYTF
.	.	13	TRBJ1-1	TRBV6-6	TGTGCCAGCACCTCCCCCACTAACACTGAAGCTTTCTTT	CASTSPTNTEAFF
few	.	13	TRBJ1-1	TRBV7-2	TGTGCCAGCAGCTTAAGCGGGAACACTGAAGCTTTCTTT	CASSLSGNTEAFF
.	.	14	TRBJ1-5	TRBV27	TGTGCCAGCGGCCACCGGGGGAGAAATCAGCCCCAGCATTTT	CASGHRGRNQPQHF
.	TRBD1	15	TRBJ1-6	TRBV9	TGTGCCAGCAGCGTACTTCAGGGGGTAGGTTCACCCCTCCACTTT	CASSVLQGVGSPLHF
.	.	14	TRBJ2-1	TRBV3-1/TRBV3-2	TGTGCCAGCAGCCCCCCTTCCTCTAGAGATGAGCAGTTCTTC	CASSPPSSRDEQFF
.	.	15	TRBJ1-3	TRBV5-1	TGCGCCAGCAGCCGGGGGACCGGCATTAAAAACACCATATATTTT	CASSRGTGIKNTIYF
.	TRBD2	16	TRBJ2-1	TRBV5-1	TGCGCCAGCAGCTTGGGCGGGGGGAGCTCCTACAATGAGCAGTTCTTC	CASSLGGGSSYNEQFF
.	.	15	TRBJ1-2	TRBV7-2	TGTGCCAGCAGCCCATCAGGCAGGGGAACATATGGCTACACCTTC	CASSPSGRGTYGYTF
.	.	14	TRBJ1-5	TRBV5-5	TGTGCCAGCAGCGCAGGGCAGAGCAATCAGCCCCAGCATTTT	CASSAGQSNQPQHF
.	TRBD2	13	TRBJ2-7	TRBV6-5	TGTGCCAGCAGTAAGCGGACTAGTGGCGAGCAGTACTTC	CASSKRTSGEQYF
.	TRBD1	13	TRBJ1-1	TRBV12-3/TRBV12-4	TGTGCCAGCAGTGGACAGGGCGGCACTGAAGCTTTCTTT	CASSGQGGTEAFF
.	.	15	TRBJ2-1	TRBV11-2	TGTGCCAGCAGCTTACAGTCCTTATCCTACAATGAGCAGTTCTTC	CASSLQSLSYNEQFF
.	.	14	TRBJ1-2	TRBV5-1	TGCGCCAGCAGCCCCCAGGGAGGGGGCTATGGCTACACCTTC	CASSPQGGGYGYTF
once	.	15	TRBJ1-3	TRBV19	TGTGCCACCTCTGACAGGATCGGAGTTGGAAACACCATATATTTT	CATSDRIGVGNTIYF
.	.	13	TRBJ1-2	TRBV12-3/TRBV12-4	TGTGCCAGCAGTTCTCTCAGGGAAAATGGCTACACCTTC	CASSSLRENGYTF
.	TRBD1	15	TRBJ2-7	TRBV9	TGTGCCAGCAGCGAAGGGACAGGAATTTCCTACGAGCAGTACTTC	CASSEGTGISYEQYF
.	TRBD1	13	TRBJ1-1	TRBV10-3	TGTGCCATTTCCGGGACAGCGAACACTGAAGCTTTCTTT	CAISGTANTEAFF
.	TRBD2	15	TRBJ2-1	TRBV2	TGTGCCAGCAGTAGACTAGCGGGGGGTGCCAATGAGCAGTTCTTC	CASSRLAGGANEQFF
.	.	13	TRBJ2-7	TRBV10-3	TGTGCCATCATGTCACAGGGACCCTACGAGCAGTACTTC	CAIMSQGPYEQYF
.	.	13	TRBJ1-2	TRBV30	TGTGCCTGGAGTGAGGGGTTTTGGTATGGCTACACCTTC	CAWSEGFWYGYTF
.	TRBD2	14	TRBJ2-1	TRBV6-2/TRBV6-3	TGTGCCAGCAGTTTACTAGCGGGGCTGAATGAGCAGTTCTTC	CASSLLAGLNEQFF
.	TRBD2	17	TRBJ2-5	TRBV11-2	TGTGCCAGCAGCTCGTCAGGGCTAGCGGGGGGGCTAGGGACCCAGTACTTC	CASSSSGLAGGLGTQYF
.	.	11	TRBJ1-4	TRBV7-6	TGTGCCAGCAGCTTAGGGCGGATTATAGTTTTT	CASSLGRIIVF
.	.	15	TRBJ1-2	TRBV5-8	TGTGCCAGCAGCTTGGGGCGGGGAATGAGCTATGGCTACACCTTC	CASSLGRGMSYGYTF
.	TRBD1	15	TRBJ2-3	TRBV18	TGTGCCAGCTCACTCGGGACAGGGAGCACAGATACGCAGTATTTT	CASSLGTGSTDTQYF
few	.	15	TRBJ2-1	TRBV13	TGTGCCAGCAGCTTAGCAGGGACAACCTACAATGAGCAGTTCTTC	CASSLAGTTYNEQFF
.	.	10	TRBJ2-5	TRBV19	TGTGCCACCAAAAAAGAGACCCAGTACTTC	CATKKETQYF
.	.	16	TRBJ2-4	TRBV7-9	TGTGCCAGCAGCCAAGAGCCAACGGTAGCCAAAAACATTCAGTACTTC	CASSQEPTVAKNIQYF
.	.	13	TRBJ2-3	TRBV12-3/TRBV12-4	TGTGCCAGCAGCCCCACCGGGGCAGATACGCAGTATTTT	CASSPTGADTQYF
once	.	12	TRBJ1-1	TRBV5-8	TGTGCCAGCACCTCCTTTAGCGCTGAAGCTTTCTTT	CASTSFSAEAFF
.	.	13	TRBJ1-5	TRBV5-6	TGTGCCAGCAGCCATCAGGCGTCGCAGCCCCAGCATTTT	CASSHQASQPQHF
.	TRBD1	16	TRBJ1-1	TRBV7-2	TGTGCCAGCAGCTTAGCGCTGTGGGACAGCGACACTGAAGCTTTCTTT	CASSLALWDSDTEAFF
.	TRBD2	17	TRBJ2-5	TRBV7-2	TGTGCCAGCAGCTCAAAGCGGGGGGTATGGTACCAAGAGACCCAGTACTTC	CASSSKRGVWYQETQYF
.	TRBD1	14	TRBJ2-3	TRBV28	TGTGCCAGCAGTTCGGGACAGATTACAGATACGCAGTATTTT	CASSSGQITDTQYF
many	.	11	TRBJ1-2	TRBV3-1/TRBV3-2	TGTGCCAGCAGCCAGGGCTCTGGCTACACCTTC	CASSQGSGYTF
.	TRBD1	14	TRBJ2-7	TRBV7-2	TGTGCCAGCAGCTTGCAAACAGGGGTGTACGAGCAGTACTTC	CASSLQTGVYEQYF
.	.	15	TRBJ2-7	TRBV27	TGTGCCAGCAGCAAAACAGGTCAAGTTACCTACGAGCAGTACTTC	CASSKTGQVTYEQYF
.	.	11	TRBJ2-3	TRBV7-2	TGTGCCAGCACCACGGCAGATACGCAGTATTTT	CASTTADTQYF
.	.	17	TRBJ2-1	TRBV30	TGTGCCTGGAGTGTTGGTGGGGGGGGCTTATTTTACAATGAGCAGTTCTTC	CAWSVGGGGLFYNEQFF
.	.	13	TRBJ1-5	TRBV6-5	TGTGCCAGCAGTTACGGTCCAGATCAGCCCCAGCATTTT	CASSYGPDQPQHF
few	TRBD2	15	TRBJ2-7	TRBV5-8	TGTGCCAGCAGCCCCCCCGGGGGGTTCCCCTACGAGCAGTACTTC	CASSPPGGFPYEQYF
few	.	13	TRBJ1-3	TRBV9	TGTGCCAGCAGCCCCGGGGGGGGCAACACCATATATTTT	CASSPGGGNTIYF
.	.	15	TRBJ2-1	TRBV5-1	TGCGCCAGCAGCTTGGATGGACAGTATTACAATGAGCAGTTCTTC	CASSLDGQYYNEQFF
.	TRBD1	14	TRBJ1-5	TRBV7-9	TGTGCCAGCAGCGCCGGGACAGAGAATCAGCCCCAGCATTTT	CASSAGTENQPQHF
.	.	13	TRBJ2-2	TRBV9	TGTGCCAGCAGCCGGGATATTACCGGGGAGCTGTTTTTT	CASSRDITGELFF
.	.	13	TRBJ1-2	TRBV13	TGTGCCAGCAGCCTATCCCCCGGGGGTGGCTACACCTTC	CASSLSPGGGYTF
.	.	14	TRBJ2-7	TRBV5-1	TGCGCCAGCAGCTTTTCATGGGGGGACTACGAGCAGTACTTC	CASSFSWGDYEQYF
.	TRBD2	14	TRBJ2-7	TRBV27	TGTGCCAGCAGTAGGACCGGGGGGGCCTACGAGCAGTACTTC	CASSRTGGAYEQYF
once	.	15	TRBJ2-2	TRBV27	TGTGCCAGCAGTTTGTGGCAGGGTTTCACCGGGGAGCTGTTTTTT	CASSLWQGFTGELFF
once	.	12	TRBJ1-6	TRBV28	TGTGCCAGCAGTTTTGAGGATTCACCCCTCCACTTT	CASSFEDSPLHF
.	TRBD1	15	TRBJ1-4	TRBV30	TGTGCCTGGAGTATCAGGGGGCGCATTAATGAAAAACTGTTTTTT	CAWSIRGRINEKLFF
.	.	14	TRBJ1-2	TRBV5-4	TGTGCCAGCAGCGTTACAGGGTCACCGGAGGGCTACACCTTC	CASSVTGSPEGYTF